Listed below are T cell receptor beta chains from one sample, sequenced in a study of technical replicates of blood from a handful of donors. Sequenced by immunoSEQ multiplex PCR; TCRdb stores in-frame clones only, minus some. The sample includes approximately 16,000 clones, around nine tenths of them seen just once. Input material: PBMCs. These receptors came from a human donor in good health. CDR3s include the opening cysteine and the closing phenylalanine or tryptophan. D genes are given only for firm matches. Clone size is not always given. Where it is, it says once, few, many or a class for expanded clones.

TRBV27	.	.	TRBJ2-1	CASSFSDSTNEQFF	TGTGCCAGCAGTTTTTCGGACAGCACTAATGAGCAGTTCTTC
TRBV5-6	.	TRBD1	TRBJ2-5	CASTLQGDQETQYF	TGTGCCAGCACCCTACAGGGGGACCAAGAGACCCAGTACTTC
TRBV19	.	TRBD1	TRBJ2-5	CASSRSFWTGVGETQYF	TGTGCCAGTAGTAGGAGCTTCTGGACAGGGGTAGGAGAGACCCAGTACTTC
TRBV18	.	.	TRBJ1-1	CASSQQGRDTEAFF	TGTGCCAGCTCACAACAGGGACGAGACACTGAAGCTTTCTTT
TRBV7-8	.	.	TRBJ2-5	CASSSVDRNQETQYF	TGTGCCAGCAGCTCCGTTGACAGAAACCAAGAGACCCAGTACTTC
TRBV28	.	.	TRBJ2-2	CASSLWARQTGELFF	TGTGCCAGCAGTTTATGGGCCCGACAGACCGGGGAGCTGTTTTTT
TRBV2	.	.	TRBJ2-5	CASSGGNGETQYF	TGTGCCAGCAGTGGCGGCAATGGGGAGACCCAGTACTTC
TRBV6-5	.	TRBD1	TRBJ2-2	CASSYATGGAGELFF	TGTGCCAGCAGTTACGCGACAGGGGGGGCCGGGGAGCTGTTTTTT
TRBV2	few	.	TRBJ1-2	CASSEPTGGVYGYTF	TGTGCCAGCAGTGAGCCCACAGGAGGGGTATATGGCTACACCTTC
TRBV6-4	few	TRBD2	TRBJ2-5	CASSAVAGEGRETQYF	TGTGCCAGCAGTGCCGTGGCGGGAGAGGGGCGAGAGACCCAGTACTTC
TRBV9	.	TRBD2	TRBJ2-3	CASSTRSGLAATSTDTQYF	TGTGCCAGCAGCACGCGGTCGGGACTAGCGGCGACTAGCACAGATACGCAGTATTTT
TRBV11-3	.	TRBD1	TRBJ2-2	CASSSPGTGTNTGELFF	TGTGCCAGCAGCTCCCCCGGGACAGGGACGAACACCGGGGAGCTGTTTTTT
TRBV6-5	few	.	TRBJ1-2	CASSPIGRGYTF	TGTGCCAGCAGCCCCATAGGCAGGGGCTACACCTTC
TRBV7-9	.	TRBD1	TRBJ2-5	CASSLVEGAGETQYF	TGTGCCAGCAGCTTAGTCGAGGGGGCCGGAGAGACCCAGTACTTC
TRBV23-1	.	TRBD1	TRBJ2-7	CASSQSGTGSEQYF	TGCGCCAGCAGTCAATCAGGGACAGGGAGCGAGCAGTACTTC
TRBV4-2	.	TRBD1	TRBJ2-7	CASSQAPGQGTYEQYF	TGTGCCAGCAGCCAAGCGCCGGGACAGGGCACCTACGAGCAGTACTTC
TRBV5-1	.	.	TRBJ2-2	CASSFRVGTGELFF	TGCGCCAGCAGCTTCAGGGTCGGGACCGGGGAGCTGTTTTTT
TRBV27	.	.	TRBJ2-6	CASSSLTGANVLTF	TGTGCCAGCAGTTCCCTAACTGGGGCCAACGTCCTGACTTTC
TRBV5-1	.	TRBD1	TRBJ2-2	CASDGGQGTTGELFF	TGCGCCAGCGACGGGGGACAGGGAACCACCGGGGAGCTGTTTTTT
TRBV30	.	TRBD2	TRBJ2-7	CAWTGTSNRYEQYF	TGTGCCTGGACCGGGACTAGTAACAGATACGAGCAGTACTTC
TRBV18	.	.	TRBJ2-6	CASSAQTGSGANVLTF	TGTGCCAGCTCCGCCCAGACGGGCTCTGGGGCCAACGTCCTGACTTTC
TRBV5-6	.	TRBD1	TRBJ1-2	CASTPTGGVHGYTF	TGTGCCAGCACCCCGACAGGGGGTGTTCATGGCTACACCTTC
TRBV6-1	.	TRBD1	TRBJ1-5	CASTLDRSNNQPQHF	TGTGCCAGCACCCTGGACAGGAGTAACAATCAGCCCCAGCATTTT
TRBV2	.	TRBD2	TRBJ2-2	CASFEGLAVAGELFF	TGTGCCAGCTTCGAGGGACTAGCGGTCGCCGGGGAGCTGTTTTTT
TRBV5-4	.	TRBD2	TRBJ2-5	CASSSSGNEETQYF	TGTGCCAGCAGTTCTAGCGGGAACGAAGAGACCCAGTACTTC
TRBV7-9	.	TRBD2	TRBJ2-5	CLAGVRETQYF	TGTCTAGCGGGAGTCAGGGAGACCCAGTACTTC
TRBV6-1	.	.	TRBJ2-1	CASSAILDYKSSYNEQFF	TGTGCCAGCAGTGCTATACTAGACTATAAGAGCTCCTACAATGAGCAGTTCTTC
TRBV2	few	.	TRBJ1-5	CASSEEWGGDQPQHF	TGTGCCAGCAGTGAAGAGTGGGGGGGAGATCAGCCCCAGCATTTT
TRBV28	.	TRBD2	TRBJ2-2	CASSPPGSSGTGELFF	TGTGCCAGCAGTCCTCCCGGATCTAGCGGCACCGGGGAGCTGTTTTTT
TRBV2	.	.	TRBJ1-5	CASSDRSGYQPQHF	TGTGCCAGCAGTGATCGGTCGGGTTATCAGCCCCAGCATTTT
TRBV7-9	.	.	TRBJ2-3	CASSFPQDTQYF	TGTGCCAGCAGCTTTCCCCAGGATACGCAGTATTTT
TRBV6-5	.	TRBD2	TRBJ2-1	CASSLGLAYNEQFF	TGTGCCAGCAGTTTAGGACTAGCATACAATGAGCAGTTCTTC
TRBV18	.	.	TRBJ1-1	CASSLYESEAFF	TGTGCCAGCTCACTCTACGAGTCTGAAGCTTTCTTT
TRBV7-3	.	TRBD2	TRBJ2-7	CASSFQGLAGTEQYF	TGTGCCAGCAGCTTCCAGGGGCTAGCGGGAACCGAGCAGTACTTC
TRBV6-6	.	TRBD1	TRBJ2-5	CASRRTGLETQYF	TGTGCCAGCAGGCGGACAGGGTTAGAGACCCAGTACTTC
TRBV10-2	few	TRBD1	TRBJ1-2	CASSGRGHGYTF	TGCGCCAGCAGTGGCAGGGGGCACGGCTACACCTTC
TRBV18	.	.	TRBJ2-3	CASSPSYPGINTDTQYF	TGTGCCAGCTCACCAAGTTACCCCGGGATCAACACAGATACGCAGTATTTT
TRBV6-1	.	.	TRBJ2-7	CASSEALQGGNVYEQYF	TGTGCCAGCAGTGAAGCGCTTCAAGGAGGGAATGTCTACGAGCAGTACTTC